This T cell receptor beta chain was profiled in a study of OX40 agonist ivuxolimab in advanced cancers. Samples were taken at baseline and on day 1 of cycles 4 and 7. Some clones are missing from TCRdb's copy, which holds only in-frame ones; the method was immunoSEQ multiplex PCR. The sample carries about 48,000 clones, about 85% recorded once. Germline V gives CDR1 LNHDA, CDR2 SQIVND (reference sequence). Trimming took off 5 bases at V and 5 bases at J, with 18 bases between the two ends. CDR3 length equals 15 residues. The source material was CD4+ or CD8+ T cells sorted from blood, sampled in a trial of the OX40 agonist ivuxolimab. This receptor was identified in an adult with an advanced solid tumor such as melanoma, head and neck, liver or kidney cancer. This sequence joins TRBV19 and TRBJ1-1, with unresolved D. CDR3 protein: CASSPGGGRVTEAFF. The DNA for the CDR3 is TGTGCCAGTAGTCCGGGAGGAGGGCGCGTGACTGAAGCTTTCTTT.